Below, 18 T cell receptor beta chains from the same sample are listed, as sequenced in a study of HIV-infected patients and healthy controls. cDNA was made from about 500 ng RNA using alpha and beta constant primers. Each of the alpha and beta chains got its own library through chain-specific third strand synthesis with indices. TCRdb analysed the 5' RACE reads with MiXCR anew, one entry per CDR3 protein. This sample has about 7,900 distinct CDR3 sequences, with over 7.5% found just once. Roughly three months, about 14 weeks, into antiretroviral therapy, follow-up blood was collected. The repertoire came from unfractionated whole blood and reflected all unsorted peripheral T cells. This specimen consisted of blood, obtained during antiretroviral therapy. The source is an adult with HIV infection.

Within the sample, this clonotype is medium-sized. The genes are TRBV6-6 and TRBJ1-2, with 7 bases identical to TRBD1. This CDR3 is built from 15 residues. CDR1 and CDR2 (germline): MNHNY, SVGAGI (reference sequence). V shed 4 bases and J 4 bases; nucleotides not matched to a gene: 9. The CDR3 protein is CASSSPLRGSYGYTF. CDR3 nucleotide sequence: TGTGCCAGCAGTTCCCCACTCAGGGGGAGCTATGGCTACACCTTC.

In this sample, this clonotype turned up many times. The chain uses TRBV19 and TRBJ2-1; D may match TRBD1 or TRBD2 (6 bases each). Germline values: CDR1 LNHDA, CDR2 SQIVND (reference sequence). The CDR3 contains 15 residues. Trimming removed 1 base from V and 3 bases from J, with 10 bases in between. CDR3 coding DNA: TGTGCCAGTAGTATAGTGGAGGGGGTCTACAATGAGCAGTTCTTC. It specifies CASSIVEGVYNEQFF.

This clonotype counts as medium-sized. The chain couples TRBV19 to TRBJ2-5, with D possibly matching TRBD2 (7 bases). Germline CDR1 reads LNHDA; CDR2 reads SQIVND (reference sequence). Trimming stripped 3 bases from V and 5 bases from J, with 13 bases between. The CDR3 covers 14 residues. The CDR3 nucleotides are TGTGCCAGTAGTATCCCGGGGGGCCGCGAGACCCAGTACTTC. Translated: CASSIPGGRETQYF.

This clonotype is medium-sized by share. CDR3 DNA sequence: TGTGCCAGCAGCCAAGATATGTTAGAGACCCAGTACTTC. It translates to CASSQDMLETQYF. This rearrangement joins TRBV3-1 to TRBJ2-5; D is unclear. V lost 0 bases to trimming and J lost 4 bases, with 6 bases between them. Germline CDR1 reads LGHDT; CDR2 reads YNNKEL (reference sequence). The CDR3 extends over 13 amino acids.

The chain uses TRBV11-2 and TRBJ2-3; 7 bases map to TRBD2. Germline CDR1 and CDR2: SGHAT and FQNNGV. The V segment lost 1 base and the J segment 1 base; nucleotides outside the gene matches: 5. CDR3 length: 16 amino acids. DNA for the CDR3: TGTGCCAGCAGCTTAGTAGGGCTAGCGGGCACAGATACGCAGTATTTT. Translating gives CASSLVGLAGTDTQYF.

This clonotype is classed as medium-sized. This chain uses TRBV7-8 with TRBJ1-5; D not certain. From germline, CDR1 is SGHVS and CDR2 FQNEAQ. This CDR3 has 15 amino acids. The germline V and J ends were trimmed by 1 base and 0 bases, with 7 bases remaining between them. CDR3: CASSLEMGSNQPQHF. CDR3 sequence (DNA): TGTGCCAGCAGCTTAGAGATGGGTAGCAATCAGCCCCAGCATTTT.

This clonotype was picked up many times. The V call is TRBV29-1, the J call TRBJ2-5; 7 nucleotides match TRBD1. Germline V gives CDR1 SQVTM, CDR2 ANQGSEA. V lost 6 bases, J lost 4 bases, and 11 bases stayed unmatched. The CDR3 length is 14 residues. This CDR3 reads CSVALTGPSETQYF. In DNA form, the CDR3 reads TGCAGCGTGGCGTTGACAGGGCCCTCAGAGACCCAGTACTTC.

Relative to its sample, this clonotype is medium-sized. This chain uses TRBV20-1 with TRBJ2-1; maybe TRBD2 (5 bases). Germline-derived CDR1 and CDR2 are DFQATT and SNEGSKA (reference sequence). The ends were cut back, 4 bases at V and 4 bases at J, with 17 bases in the middle. The CDR3 runs 15 residues. The CDR3, as DNA: TGCAGTGCTATATTTAGCGACCGGGATTACAATGAGCAGTTCTTC. Translation: CSAIFSDRDYNEQFF.

The chain has TRBV20-1 and TRBJ1-6; D might be TRBD1 (6 bases). This CDR3 has 14 amino acids. Germline CDR1 DFQATT, CDR2 SNEGSKA (reference sequence). The V end lost 4 bases, the J end lost 9 bases, and 16 bases lay between the germline ends. The CDR3 sequence: CSAKGGSEGSPLHF. The CDR3 DNA sequence: TGCAGTGCTAAAGGGGGGTCGGAGGGTTCACCCCTCCACTTT.

This clonotype was picked up many times. The CDR3 nucleotides read TGTGCCAGCAGCCAAACTAGCGCTGGGGCCAACGTCCTGACTTTC. Amino acids: CASSQTSAGANVLTF. The chain carries TRBV7-3 and TRBJ2-6; 7 bases align to TRBD2. The CDR3 sequence is 15 residues long. Germline values: CDR1 SGHTA, CDR2 FQGTGA. After removal of 5 bases from V and 2 bases from J, the junction contained 3 bases not matched to a gene.

This clonotype was detected many times. The chain carries TRBV12-3 or TRBV12-4 and TRBJ2-3; 9 bases align to TRBD2. CDR3 length: 16 amino acids. Trimming took 0 bases from V and 3 from J; bases not matched to a gene: 4. CDR3 sequence: CASSLAAGGRTDTQYF. The CDR3 DNA reads TGTGCCAGCAGTTTAGCAGCGGGGGGTCGGACAGATACGCAGTATTTT.

The table lists this clonotype with many counts. The chain joins TRBV6-6 to TRBJ1-6, with 9 bases aligning to TRBD1. Germline V CDR1 and CDR2: MNHNY, SVGAGI (reference sequence). The CDR3 is made up of 20 amino acids. The V gene end was trimmed by 3 bases and the J gene end by 0 bases; junction bases not matched to a gene: 12. The CDR3: CASSYPPEQGASSYNSPLHF. Written as DNA, the CDR3 is TGTGCCAGCAGTTATCCTCCGGAACAGGGGGCGAGCTCCTATAATTCACCCCTCCACTTT.

This clonotype rates as medium-sized. The chain is built from TRBV6-1 and TRBJ2-3; D remains unclear. The germline V and J ends were trimmed by 6 bases and 2 bases, with 6 bases remaining between them. Germline CDR1 and CDR2: MNHNS and SASEGT. This CDR3 region has 12 residues. CDR3 bases: TGTGCCAGCAGGACCGTCACAGATACGCAGTATTTT. It encodes CASRTVTDTQYF.

By sample fraction, this clonotype is medium-sized. The chain couples TRBV7-9 to TRBJ1-1; TRBD1 matches at 8 bases. CDR3 length: 15 residues. CDR1 is SEHNR, CDR2 FQNEAQ, per germline (reference sequence). With V trimmed by 0 bases and J by 2 bases, 2 bases remained unmatched. This CDR3 is CASSLAAGGNTEAFF. Here the CDR3 DNA reads TGTGCCAGCAGCTTAGCAGCAGGGGGCAACACTGAAGCTTTCTTT.

This clonotype was counted at least ten times. The rearrangement uses TRBV29-1 and TRBJ2-1; 7 bases align to TRBD2. This CDR3 is built from 14 residues. From germline, CDR1 is SQVTM and CDR2 ANQGSEA. After removal of 7 bases from V and 5 bases from J, the junction contained 11 bases not matched to a gene. In DNA form, the CDR3 reads TGCAGCGGCGGGGGAAGCGGGACTAACAATGAGCAGTTCTTC. It encodes CSGGGSGTNNEQFF.

This clonotype has a handful of counts. J is TRBJ2-5 and V is TRBV21-1; the table assigns TRBD2, which was not confirmed against the DNA. TRBV21-1 is flagged as a pseudogene. CDR3 length: 18 amino acids. CDR3 DNA: TGTGCCAGCAGCCCCGGGACTAGCGGGAGGGCTCGGGTAGAGACCCAGTACTTC. This encodes CASSPGTSGRARVETQYF.

This clonotype was recorded at least ten times. The chain is built from TRBV14 and TRBJ2-2; D uncertain. CDR1 is SGHDN and CDR2 is FVKESK in the germline V gene. The CDR3 is made up of 11 amino acids. V dropped 5 bases and J dropped 8 bases, with 6 bases sitting between them. As DNA, the CDR3 is TGTGCCAGCAGCACGGTTGGGGAGCTGTTTTTT. Its protein product is CASSTVGELFF.

This clonotype has a handful of counts. The genes are TRBV7-8 and TRBJ2-6; either TRBD1 or TRBD2 may supply D (5 bases each). Trimming removed 1 base at V and 0 bases at J, with 13 bases between. The CDR3 runs to 18 residues. Germline-derived CDR1 and CDR2 are SGHVS and FQNEAQ. CDR3 nucleotides: TGTGCCAGCAGCTTAGGTGGGGGAATCAGCTCTGGGGCCAACGTCCTGACTTTC. This sequence encodes CASSLGGGISSGANVLTF.